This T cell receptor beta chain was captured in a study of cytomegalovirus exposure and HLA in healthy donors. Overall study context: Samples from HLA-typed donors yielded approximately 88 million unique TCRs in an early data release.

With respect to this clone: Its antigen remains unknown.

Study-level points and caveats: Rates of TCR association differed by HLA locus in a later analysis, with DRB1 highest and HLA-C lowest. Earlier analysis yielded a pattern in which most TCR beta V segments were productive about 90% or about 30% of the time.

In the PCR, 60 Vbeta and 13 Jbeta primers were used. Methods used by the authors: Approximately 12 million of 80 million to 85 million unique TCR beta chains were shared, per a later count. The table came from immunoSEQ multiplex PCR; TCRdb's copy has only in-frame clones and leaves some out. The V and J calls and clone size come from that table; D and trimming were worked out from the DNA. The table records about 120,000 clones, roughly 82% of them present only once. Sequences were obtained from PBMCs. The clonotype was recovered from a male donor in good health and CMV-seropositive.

CDR3 bases: TGTGCCAGTAGTACCGGGACTATGGCCTACGAGCAGTACTTC. Its protein is CASSTGTMAYEQYF. The genes are TRBV19 and TRBJ2-7; TRBD2 matches 7 bases. V lost 4 bases to trimming and J lost 2 bases; unmatched junction nucleotides: 5. CDR3 size: 14 residues. CDR1 LNHDA and CDR2 SQIVND come from the germline V gene (reference sequence). The entire variable domain, with the rest obtained from reference TRBV19 and TRBJ2-7, is as follows: DGGITQSPKYLFRKEGQNVTLSCEQNLNHDAMYWYRQDPGQGLRLIYYSQIVNDFQKGDIAEGYSVSREKKESFPLTVTSAQKNPTAFYLCASSTGTMAYEQYFGPGTRLTVT.